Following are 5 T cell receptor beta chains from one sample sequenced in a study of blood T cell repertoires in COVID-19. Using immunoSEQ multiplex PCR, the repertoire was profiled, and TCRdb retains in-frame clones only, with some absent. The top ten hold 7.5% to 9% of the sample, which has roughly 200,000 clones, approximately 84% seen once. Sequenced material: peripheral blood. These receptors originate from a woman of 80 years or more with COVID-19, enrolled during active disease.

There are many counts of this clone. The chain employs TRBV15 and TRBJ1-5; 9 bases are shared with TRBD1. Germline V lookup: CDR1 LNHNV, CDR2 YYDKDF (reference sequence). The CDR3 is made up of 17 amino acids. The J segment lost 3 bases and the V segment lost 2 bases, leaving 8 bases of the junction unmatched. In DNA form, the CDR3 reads TGTGCCACCAGCAGACGTCCCGGGACAGGGACCAATCAGCCCCAGCATTTT. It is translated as CATSRRPGTGTNQPQHF.

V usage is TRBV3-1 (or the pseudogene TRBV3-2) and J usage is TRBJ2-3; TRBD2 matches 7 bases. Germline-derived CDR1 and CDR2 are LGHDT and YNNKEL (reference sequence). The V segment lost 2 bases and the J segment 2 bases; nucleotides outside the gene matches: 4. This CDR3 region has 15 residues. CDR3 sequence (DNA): TGTGCCAGCAGCCAAACCGGGACTAACACAGATACGCAGTATTTT. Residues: CASSQTGTNTDTQYF.

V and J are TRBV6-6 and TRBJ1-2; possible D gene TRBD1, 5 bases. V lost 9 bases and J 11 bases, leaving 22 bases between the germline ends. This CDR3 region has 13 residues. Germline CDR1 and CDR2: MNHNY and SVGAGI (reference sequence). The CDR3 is CASAWGQPSVYTF. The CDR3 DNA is TGTGCCAGTGCCTGGGGCCAACCCTCGGTGTACACCTTC.

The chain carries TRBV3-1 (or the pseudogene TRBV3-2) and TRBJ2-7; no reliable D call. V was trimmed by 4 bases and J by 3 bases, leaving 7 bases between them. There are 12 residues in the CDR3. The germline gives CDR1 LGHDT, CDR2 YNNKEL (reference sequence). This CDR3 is CASSPRVYEQYF. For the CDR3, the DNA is TGTGCCAGCAGCCCCCGGGTCTACGAGCAGTACTTC.

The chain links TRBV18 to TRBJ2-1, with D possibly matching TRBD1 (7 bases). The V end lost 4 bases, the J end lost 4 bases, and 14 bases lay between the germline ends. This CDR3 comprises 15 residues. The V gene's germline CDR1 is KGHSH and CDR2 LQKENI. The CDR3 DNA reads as TGTGCCAGCTCACTCACAGGGGACTGGTACAATGAGCAGTTCTTC. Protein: CASSLTGDWYNEQFF. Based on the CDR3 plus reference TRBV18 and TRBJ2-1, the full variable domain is NAGVMQNPRHLVRRRGQEARLRCSPMKGHSHVYWYRQLPEEGLKFMVYLQKENIIDESGMPKERFSAEFPKEGPSILRIQQVVRGDSAAYFCASSLTGDWYNEQFFGPGTRLTVL.